These 17 T cell receptor beta chains were all obtained from the same sample, sequenced in a study of blood T cell repertoires in COVID-19. Sequencing used immunoSEQ multiplex PCR; TCRdb keeps in-frame clones, though not all of them. Of around 280,000 clones in the sample, around 88% are singletons; the top ten hold about 6.1%. The specimen was PBMCs or T cells enriched from blood (not recorded which). Receptors originate from a woman aged 40 to 49 who had recovered from COVID-19.

The chain uses TRBV15 and TRBJ2-5; a weak D match, TRBD2 (6 bases). Deletions cut 1 base from V and 2 bases from J, with 8 bases between. There are 14 residues in the CDR3. Germline CDR1 LNHNV, CDR2 YYDKDF (reference sequence). The CDR3 reads CATSRGGVQETQYF. The CDR3 region has the DNA TGTGCCACCAGCAGAGGGGGGGTACAAGAGACCCAGTACTTC.

V is TRBV29-1 and J is TRBJ2-7, with TRBD2 matching 7 bases. The CDR3 is made up of 15 amino acids. Germline V lookup: CDR1 SQVTM, CDR2 ANQGSEA. Trimming at V came to 5 bases and at J to 3 bases, leaving 13 bases not matched to a gene. Written as DNA, the CDR3 is TGCAGCGTTCGAGCGGGAATCGACATGGGCTACGAGCAGTACTTC. This encodes CSVRAGIDMGYEQYF.

This sequence joins TRBV25-1 and TRBJ2-3; TRBD2 agrees at 7 bases. Germline assignment: CDR1 MGHDK and CDR2 SYGVNS. J lost 4 bases, V lost 6 bases, and 4 bases had no gene match. This CDR3 has 13 residues. CDR3 residues: CASRPLAADTQYF. The CDR3 DNA follows: TGTGCCAGCAGACCCCTAGCGGCAGATACGCAGTATTTT.

V is TRBV7-8 and J is TRBJ1-3; no clear D gene. Deletions cut 6 bases from V and 1 base from J, with 16 bases between. Germline V lookup: CDR1 SGHVS, CDR2 FQNEAQ. CDR3 length equals 16 residues. The CDR3 DNA is TGTGCCAGCAGACGCGACCCGACATTATCTGGAAACACCATATATTTT. Encoded protein: CASRRDPTLSGNTIYF.

This clone turned up a few times. The CDR3 is CASTAGTGSSYTF. The CDR3 region has the DNA TGTGCCAGCACGGCCGGGACAGGGAGTAGCTACACCTTC. The rearrangement links TRBV28 to TRBJ1-2; 9 positions match TRBD1. The germline CDR1 and CDR2 sequences are MDHEN and SYDVKM. CDR3 size: 13 residues. V trimming: 7 bases; J trimming: 9 bases; junction bases outside the gene matches: 9.

V is TRBV11-2 and J is TRBJ2-1; TRBD1 matches at 7 bases. This CDR3 is built from 16 residues. V trimming: 6 bases; J trimming: 0 bases; junction bases outside the gene matches: 8. CDR1 SGHAT and CDR2 FQNNGV come from the germline V gene. The CDR3 loop reads CASRTIQGSSYNEQFF. DNA for the CDR3: TGTGCCAGCAGGACAATACAGGGGAGCTCCTACAATGAGCAGTTCTTC.

The chain has TRBV2 and TRBJ1-2, with D maybe TRBD1 (6 bases). The germline gives CDR1 SNHLY, CDR2 FYNNEI. The CDR3 consists of 14 residues. Between the trimmed V and J ends, which lost 6 bases and 7 bases, there was a span of 18 bases. CDR3 DNA: TGTGCCAGCAGACGGGACACCTTTATGGGTGGCTACACCTTC. Translated: CASRRDTFMGGYTF.

The V and J genes are TRBV4-3 and TRBJ2-2; tentative D call: TRBD1 (5 bases). V was trimmed by 0 bases and J by 6 bases, leaving 11 bases between them. Germline V gene sequence: CDR1 LGHNA, CDR2 YSLEER. The CDR3 totals 15 residues. CDR3 coding DNA: TGCGCCAGCAGCCAAGAGGTGGAAGGGGCCGGGGAGCTGTTTTTT. It encodes CASSQEVEGAGELFF.

The DNA for the CDR3 is TGTGCCAAGCTCAGGGACAGCTCCTACGAGCAGTACTTC. Its protein is CAKLRDSSYEQYF. This chain links TRBV24-1 with TRBJ2-7, with 7 positions matching TRBD1. CDR1 and CDR2 from the germline V gene are KGHDR and SFDVKD. This CDR3 spans 13 amino acids. V dropped 11 bases and J dropped 0; count of bases not matched to a gene: 6.

The chain carries TRBV9 and TRBJ2-6; 7 bases map to TRBD1. CDR1 is SGDLS, CDR2 YYNGEE, per germline. V trimming: 5 bases; J trimming: 0 bases; junction bases outside the gene matches: 11. The length of the CDR3 is 18 residues. The CDR3 loop is CASRDGTDLSSGANVLTF. CDR3 nucleotides: TGTGCCAGCAGGGACGGGACAGACTTGAGCTCTGGGGCCAACGTCCTGACTTTC.

The chain joins TRBV7-8 to TRBJ2-1, with TRBD2 matching over 8 bases. Germline V gene lookup returns CDR1 SGHVS and CDR2 FQNEAQ. Trimming removed 1 base from V and 1 base from J; junction bases left unmatched: 3. This CDR3 region has 16 residues. CDR3 sequence: CASSLGLAGSYNEQFF. The CDR3 DNA is TGTGCCAGCAGCTTAGGTCTAGCGGGTTCCTACAATGAGCAGTTCTTC.

This sequence joins TRBV7-2 and TRBJ2-5; 12 bases fit TRBD2. Per germline, CDR1 SGHTA and CDR2 FQGNSA. V was pared by 4 bases and J by 5 bases, with 2 bases of the junction left unmatched. This CDR3 is built from 14 residues. The CDR3 DNA reads TGTGCCAGCAGCTGGACTAGCGGGACGGAGACCCAGTACTTC. The encoded protein is CASSWTSGTETQYF. The whole variable domain, filled in from reference TRBV7-2 and TRBJ2-5, reads GAGVSQSPSNKVTEKGKDVELRCDPISGHTALYWYRQSLGQGLEFLIYFQGNSAPDKSGLPSDRFSAERTGGSVSTLTIQRTQQEDSAVYLCASSWTSGTETQYFGPGTRLLVL.

This clone turned up a few times. The rearrangement uses TRBV28 and TRBJ1-1, with 7 bases that match TRBD1. This CDR3 contains 14 residues. Germline V lookup: CDR1 MDHEN, CDR2 SYDVKM. J lost 9 bases, V lost 5 bases, and 12 bases had no gene match. CDR3 sequence reads: CASSPRGRVPKAFF. CDR3 nucleotide sequence: TGTGCCAGCAGTCCAAGGGGGCGCGTTCCCAAAGCTTTCTTT. The full variable domain, completed using reference TRBV28 and TRBJ1-1, is DVKVTQSSRYLVKRTGEKVFLECVQDMDHENMFWYRQDPGLGLRLIYFSYDVKMKEKGDIPEGYSVSREKKERFSLILESASTNQTSMYLCASSPRGRVPKAFFGQGTRLTVV.

The rearrangement links TRBV7-2 to TRBJ2-6; possibly TRBD2 for D (5 bases). The CDR3 runs 15 residues. Trimming removed 0 bases from V and 2 bases from J, with 5 bases in between. From germline, CDR1 is SGHTA and CDR2 FQGNSA. The CDR3 DNA sequence: TGTGCCAGCAGCTTAGCGGGAGCTGGGGCCAACGTCCTGACTTTC. Its translation is CASSLAGAGANVLTF.

The CDR3 coding sequence is TGTGCCACCAGTGATACCGGGACAGGGGTCGAGCAGTACTTC. It codes for CATSDTGTGVEQYF. This chain links TRBV24-1 with TRBJ2-7, with 10 nucleotides matching TRBD1. V dropped 3 bases and J dropped 6; count of bases not matched to a gene: 4. In germline, CDR1 is KGHDR, CDR2 SFDVKD. This CDR3 is built from 14 residues.

The DNA of the CDR3 is TGCGCCAGCAGCCAAGGCAATACCAGGGGGCAGGAGACCCAGTACTTC. Translated: CASSQGNTRGQETQYF. This rearrangement joins TRBV4-1 to TRBJ2-5, with TRBD1 matching over 8 bases. Trimming took 1 base from V and 5 from J; bases not matched to a gene: 9. This CDR3 region has 16 residues. Per germline, CDR1 MGHRA and CDR2 YSYEKL.

The rearrangement uses TRBV6-1 and TRBJ2-7; 9 nucleotides agree with TRBD1. Trimming at V came to 3 bases and at J to 5 bases, leaving 5 bases not matched to a gene. Per the germline V gene, CDR1 is MNHNS and CDR2 is SASEGT. The CDR3 is 14 amino acids. The CDR3 reads CASSDTGGSDEQYF. The CDR3 bases are TGTGCCAGCAGTGACACAGGGGGCTCGGACGAGCAGTACTTC.